This TCR beta chain stems from a study of CD8+ T cells in alopecia areata. Across the study: At a dose of 5 to 10 mg twice daily, oral tofacitinib was given to treated patients. Study-wide points: In scalp and blood, many expanded lesional clones persisted during tofacitinib. Scalp clonality decreased significantly with tofacitinib, and so did expanded CD8+ clones among the top 100. Compared with normal scalp, lesional scalp had higher clonality and more expanded CD8+ clones.

RNA extraction and reverse transcription yielded cDNA as sequencing template. Clones were read by immunoSEQ multiplex PCR, and TCRdb kept only the in-frame ones, dropping some. This repertoire shows around 86,000 clones, over 70% found once; its top ten account for 15% to 20%. Treatment specified: oral pan-JAK inhibitor, 5-10 mg twice daily. Trimming left V 5 bases short and J 1 base short, with 6 bases between. The V gene's germline CDR1 is MNHEY and CDR2 SMNVEV (reference sequence). The CDR3 has 12 amino acids. Concerning this clone: Its matching antigen is unknown. Additional DNA sequences in this sample encode the identical CDR3.

This receptor was identified in a human donor with alopecia areata. The chain is built from TRBV27 and TRBJ2-7; D gene ambiguous. The specimen comprised CD8+ T cells sorted from blood, sampled around week 44, from a patient treated with tofacitinib. The CDR3 spells CASSASSYEQYF. The CDR3 DNA sequence: TGTGCCAGCAGTGCATCATCCTACGAGCAGTACTTC.